The clone carrying this T cell receptor beta chain has just a few counts. Antigen specificity is unknown. The record originates from a study of response to subunit inactivated influenza vaccine. Findings of the study overall: Authors suggested each seasonal influenza vaccination recruits few new T cells.

In TCRdb, the RT-PCR reads were re-called with MiXCR into one record per CDR3 protein. The sample consists of hundreds of thousands of distinct CDR3 sequences, about a fifth of them appearing once. Germline CDR1 reads SGHTA; CDR2 reads FQGNSA. V gave up 5 bases and J gave up 2 bases; unmatched junction bases: 8. This CDR3 spans 16 amino acids. The specimen comprised PBMCs from blood, sampled 5 days after vaccination. The chain couples TRBV7-2 to TRBJ2-5, with 10 positions matching TRBD2. This receptor was obtained from a man aged 45-65 years who received an inactivated influenza vaccine. CDR3 nucleotides: TGTGCCAGCAGCCCCGGTGGACTAGCGGTTCAAGAGACCCAGTACTTC. Translated, it gives CASSPGGLAVQETQYF.